This T cell receptor (beta chain) was profiled in a study of EBV T-cell therapy then PD-1 blockade in nasopharyngeal carcinoma. Only one count was recorded for this clone. Its antigen is unknown. Produced via immunoSEQ multiplex PCR; TCRdb's table is partial and in-frame only. The sample carries around 19,000 clones, 84% recorded once. CDR3 length equals 15 residues. The germline V gene has CDR1 MGHRA and CDR2 YSYEKL. V lost 0 bases to trimming and J lost 10 bases, with 15 bases between them. Time point denoted: 266 days after commencement of treatment, after nivolumab therapy. Treatment denoted: AdE1-LMPpoly-expanded autologous EBV-specific T-cell therapy followed by anti-PD-1 nivolumab.

This clonotype originated in a man aged 40-49 years with nasopharyngeal carcinoma. This material consisted of CD8+ T cells from blood, taken at roughly day 250 from a patient whose treatment included autologous EBV-specific T cells and nivolumab. The rearrangement links TRBV4-1 to TRBJ1-4; D uncertain. The CDR3 nucleotides are TGCGCCAGCAGCCAAGAGTTCTTTGACCGGCGAAAACTGTTTTTT. Translating gives CASSQEFFDRRKLFF.